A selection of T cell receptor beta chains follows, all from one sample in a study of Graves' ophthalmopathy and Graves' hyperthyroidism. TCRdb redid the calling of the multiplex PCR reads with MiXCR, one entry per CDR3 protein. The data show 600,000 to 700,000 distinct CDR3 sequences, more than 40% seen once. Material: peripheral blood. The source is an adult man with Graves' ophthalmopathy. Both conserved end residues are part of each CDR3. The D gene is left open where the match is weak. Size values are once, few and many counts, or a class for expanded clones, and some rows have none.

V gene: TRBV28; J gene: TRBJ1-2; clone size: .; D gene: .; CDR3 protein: CASSFGKEGYGYTF; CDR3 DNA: TGTGCCAGCAGTTTTGGGAAAGAGGGCTATGGCTACACCTTC
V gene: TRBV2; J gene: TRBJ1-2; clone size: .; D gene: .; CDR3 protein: CATGSDYGYTF; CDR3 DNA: TGTGCCACAGGGTCAGACTATGGCTACACCTTC
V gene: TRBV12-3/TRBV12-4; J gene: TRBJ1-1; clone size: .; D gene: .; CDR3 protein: CASSLAGRIMNTEAFF; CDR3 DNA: TGTGCCAGCAGTTTGGCGGGACGTATCATGAACACTGAAGCTTTCTTT
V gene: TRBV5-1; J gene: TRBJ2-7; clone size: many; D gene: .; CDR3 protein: CASSLVGEAYEQYF; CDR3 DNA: TGCGCCAGCAGCTTGGTTGGGGAAGCCTACGAGCAGTACTTC
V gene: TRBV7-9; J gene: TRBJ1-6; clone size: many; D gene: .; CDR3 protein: CASTQSGFSSPLHF; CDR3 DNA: TGTGCCAGCACCCAATCGGGGTTCTCGTCACCCCTCCACTTT
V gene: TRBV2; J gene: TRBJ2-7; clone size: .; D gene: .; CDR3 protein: CASSEGGHHCEQYF; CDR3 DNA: TGTGCCAGCAGTGAAGGGGGACACCACTGCGAGCAGTACTTC
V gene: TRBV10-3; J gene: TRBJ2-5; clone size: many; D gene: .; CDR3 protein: CAISTPLQGKETQYF; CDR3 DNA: TGTGCCATCAGTACTCCCCTACAGGGAAAAGAGACCCAGTACTTC
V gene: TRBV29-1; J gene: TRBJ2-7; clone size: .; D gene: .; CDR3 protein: CSVEEAGRYF; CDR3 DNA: TGCAGCGTTGAAGAGGCAGGGCGGTACTTC
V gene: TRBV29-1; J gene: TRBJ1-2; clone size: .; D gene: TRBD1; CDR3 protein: CSSTGQGRVDGYTF; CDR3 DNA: TGCAGCAGTACAGGACAGGGGCGCGTTGATGGCTACACCTTC
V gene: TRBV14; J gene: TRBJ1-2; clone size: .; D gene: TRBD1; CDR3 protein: CASSQGQGENYGYTF; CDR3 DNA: TGTGCCAGCAGCCAAGGTCAGGGGGAGAACTATGGCTACACCTTC
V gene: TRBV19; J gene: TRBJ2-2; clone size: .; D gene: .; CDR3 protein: CASSMTPFDTGELFF; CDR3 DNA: TGTGCCAGTAGTATGACCCCCTTCGACACCGGGGAGCTGTTTTTT
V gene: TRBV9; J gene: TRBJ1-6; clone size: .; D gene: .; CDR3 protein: CASSVSSNSPLHF; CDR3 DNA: TGTGCCAGCAGCGTTAGCTCTAATTCACCCCTCCACTTT
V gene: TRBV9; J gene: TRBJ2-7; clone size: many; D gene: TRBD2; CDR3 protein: CASSVDPRGDSYEQYF; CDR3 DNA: TGTGCCAGCAGCGTAGACCCTCGGGGGGACTCCTACGAGCAGTACTTC
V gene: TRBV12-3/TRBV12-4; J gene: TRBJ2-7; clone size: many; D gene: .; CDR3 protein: CASSLTGLGEQYF; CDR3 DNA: TGTGCCAGCAGCTTAACAGGGTTGGGAGAGCAGTACTTC
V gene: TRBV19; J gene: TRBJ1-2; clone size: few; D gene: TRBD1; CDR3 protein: CASSIEGAGGMNYGYTF; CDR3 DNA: TGTGCCAGTAGTATAGAGGGGGCAGGGGGGATGAACTATGGCTACACCTTC
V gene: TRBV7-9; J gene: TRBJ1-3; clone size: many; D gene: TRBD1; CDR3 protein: CASTGAGNTIYF; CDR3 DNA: TGTGCCAGTACAGGGGCGGGAAACACCATATATTTT
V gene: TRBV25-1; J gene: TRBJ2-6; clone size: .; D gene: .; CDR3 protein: CASSHTGSEAF; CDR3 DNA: TGTGCCAGCAGTCACACAGGGTCTGAAGCTTTC
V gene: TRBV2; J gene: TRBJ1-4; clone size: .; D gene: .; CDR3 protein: CASSPGGTEKLFF; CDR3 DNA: TGTGCCAGCAGTCCGGGGGGAACCGAAAAACTGTTTTTT
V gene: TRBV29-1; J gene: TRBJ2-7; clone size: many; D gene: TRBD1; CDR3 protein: CSVRTGENYEQYF; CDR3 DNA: TGCAGCGTTCGGACAGGGGAAAACTACGAGCAGTACTTC
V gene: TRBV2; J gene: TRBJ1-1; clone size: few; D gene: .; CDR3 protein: CASREGWGGAGTEAFF; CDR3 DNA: TGTGCCAGCAGGGAGGGGTGGGGGGGCGCGGGGACTGAAGCTTTCTTT
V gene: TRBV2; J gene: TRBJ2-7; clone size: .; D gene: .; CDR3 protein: CASSEGKHLSYEQYF; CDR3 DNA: TGTGCCAGCAGTGAAGGAAAACACCTCTCCTACGAGCAGTACTTC
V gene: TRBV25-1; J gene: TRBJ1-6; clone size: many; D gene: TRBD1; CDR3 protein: CASSSGTGDSPLHF; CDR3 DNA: TGTGCCAGCAGCTCCGGGACAGGAGATTCACCCCTCCACTTT
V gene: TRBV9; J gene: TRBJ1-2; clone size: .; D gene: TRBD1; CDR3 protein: CASSVSGGGDGYTF; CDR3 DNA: TGTGCCAGCAGCGTTTCTGGAGGGGGCGATGGCTACACCTTC
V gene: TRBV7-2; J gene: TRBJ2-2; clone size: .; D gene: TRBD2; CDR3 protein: CASSLRLAGGTGELFF; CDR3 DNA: TGTGCCAGCAGCCTCCGGTTAGCGGGGGGCACCGGGGAGCTGTTTTTT
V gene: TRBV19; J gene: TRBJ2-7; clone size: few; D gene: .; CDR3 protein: CASSIFWDGTYEQYF; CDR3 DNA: TGTGCCAGTAGTATATTCTGGGACGGCACCTACGAGCAGTACTTC
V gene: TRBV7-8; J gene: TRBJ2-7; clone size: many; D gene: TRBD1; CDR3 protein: CASSPRQGGTYEQYF; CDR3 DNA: TGTGCCAGCAGCCCGAGACAGGGGGGGACCTACGAGCAGTACTTC
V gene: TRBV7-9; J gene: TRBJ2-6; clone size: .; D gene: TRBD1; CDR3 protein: CASSSGQGVPSGANVLTF; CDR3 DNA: TGTGCCAGCAGCTCGGGACAGGGGGTGCCCTCTGGGGCCAACGTCCTGACTTTC
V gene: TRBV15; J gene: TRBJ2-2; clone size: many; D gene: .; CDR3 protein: CATSGVRRNGELFF; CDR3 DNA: TGTGCCACCAGTGGCGTCAGGCGGAACGGGGAGCTGTTTTTT
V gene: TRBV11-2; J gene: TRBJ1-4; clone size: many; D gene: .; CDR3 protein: CASSLAGDEKLFF; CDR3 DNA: TGTGCCAGCAGCTTGGCAGGCGATGAAAAACTGTTTTTT
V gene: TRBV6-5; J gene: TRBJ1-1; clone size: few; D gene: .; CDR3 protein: CASSYWAAEAFF; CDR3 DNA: TGTGCCAGCAGTTACTGGGCAGCTGAAGCTTTCTTT
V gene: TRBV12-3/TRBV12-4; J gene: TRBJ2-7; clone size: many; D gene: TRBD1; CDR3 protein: CASSLGSGGKNEQYF; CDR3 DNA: TGTGCCAGCAGTTTAGGGTCAGGGGGAAAAAACGAGCAGTACTTC
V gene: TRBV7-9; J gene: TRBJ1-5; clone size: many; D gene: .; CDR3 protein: CASSWGGESNQPQHF; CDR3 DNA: TGTGCCAGCAGCTGGGGGGGGGAGTCCAATCAGCCCCAGCATTTT
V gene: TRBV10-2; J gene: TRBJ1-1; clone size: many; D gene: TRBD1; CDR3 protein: CASSEWDRNTEAFF; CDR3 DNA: TGCGCCAGCAGTGAATGGGACAGGAACACTGAAGCTTTCTTT
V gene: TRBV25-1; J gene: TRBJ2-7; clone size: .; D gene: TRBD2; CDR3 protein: CASVDGSGAREQYF; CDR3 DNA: TGTGCCAGCGTTGACGGCAGCGGGGCGCGGGAGCAGTACTTC
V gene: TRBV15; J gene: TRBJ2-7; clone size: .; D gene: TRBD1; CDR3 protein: CATSAWDSSYEQYF; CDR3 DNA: TGTGCCACCAGTGCTTGGGACAGCTCCTACGAGCAGTACTTC
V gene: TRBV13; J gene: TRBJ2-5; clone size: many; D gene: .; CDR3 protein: CASSSRGAPQETQYF; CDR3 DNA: TGTGCCAGCAGCTCGAGGGGGGCCCCCCAAGAGACCCAGTACTTC
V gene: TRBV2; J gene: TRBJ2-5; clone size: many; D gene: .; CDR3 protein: CASSAVRFQETQYF; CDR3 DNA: TGTGCCAGCAGTGCGGTCAGGTTCCAAGAGACCCAGTACTTC
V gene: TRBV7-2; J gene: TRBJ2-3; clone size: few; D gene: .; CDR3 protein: CASSHRRGGGADTQYF; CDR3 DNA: TGTGCCAGCAGCCACCGTAGGGGGGGAGGAGCAGATACGCAGTATTTT
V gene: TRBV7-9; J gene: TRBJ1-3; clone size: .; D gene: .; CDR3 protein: CASSLGLFVTRPGFYAGNTLYF; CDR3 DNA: TGTGCCAGCAGCTTGGGGTTGTTTGTCACCCGACCGGGATTTTATGCTGGAAACACCTTATATTTT
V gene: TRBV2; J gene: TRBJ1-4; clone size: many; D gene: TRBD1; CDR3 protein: CASSQTEDRVDEKLFF; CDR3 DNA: TGTGCCAGCAGCCAGACCGAGGACAGGGTAGATGAAAAACTGTTTTTT
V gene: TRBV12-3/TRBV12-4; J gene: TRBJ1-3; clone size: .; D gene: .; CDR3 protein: CASSFVGWGNTIYF; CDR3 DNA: TGTGCCAGCAGTTTTGTGGGTTGGGGAAACACCATATATTTT
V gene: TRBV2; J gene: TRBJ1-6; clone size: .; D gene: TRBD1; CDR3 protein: CASSVTGRSSPLHF; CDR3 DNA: TGTGCCAGCAGTGTGACAGGGAGGTCCTCACCCCTCCACTTT
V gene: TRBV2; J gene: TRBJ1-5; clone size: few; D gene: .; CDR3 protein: CASSARDLGSTPNQPQHF; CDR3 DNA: TGTGCCAGCAGTGCTAGAGACCTCGGGTCGACACCTAATCAGCCCCAGCATTTT
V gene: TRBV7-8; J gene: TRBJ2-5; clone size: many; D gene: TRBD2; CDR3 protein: CASSLDLAGVAQYF; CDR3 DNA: TGTGCCAGCAGCTTAGACCTAGCGGGAGTGGCCCAGTACTTC
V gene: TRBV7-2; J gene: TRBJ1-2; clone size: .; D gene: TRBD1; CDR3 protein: CASSWGTGGYTF; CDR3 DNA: TGTGCCAGCAGCTGGGGGACAGGGGGCTACACCTTC
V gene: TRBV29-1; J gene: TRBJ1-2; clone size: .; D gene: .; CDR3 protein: CSVWQGEDGYTF; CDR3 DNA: TGCAGCGTTTGGCAGGGCGAGGATGGCTACACCTTC
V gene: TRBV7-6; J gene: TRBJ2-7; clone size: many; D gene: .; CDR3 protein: CASSLHRTGPDEQYF; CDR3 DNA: TGTGCCAGCAGCTTACACAGGACGGGCCCCGACGAGCAGTACTTC
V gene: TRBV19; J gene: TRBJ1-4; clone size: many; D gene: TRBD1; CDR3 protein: CASSIGGTGIEKLFF; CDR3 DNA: TGTGCCAGTAGTATAGGGGGGACAGGGATTGAAAAACTGTTTTTT
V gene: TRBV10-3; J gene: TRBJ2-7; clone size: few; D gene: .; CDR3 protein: CASSRAWEQYF; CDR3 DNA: TGTGCCAGCAGTCGGGCCTGGGAGCAGTACTTC
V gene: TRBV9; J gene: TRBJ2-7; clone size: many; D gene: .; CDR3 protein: CASSVGGTVSYEQYF; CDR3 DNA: TGTGCCAGCAGCGTAGGGGGAACCGTCTCCTACGAGCAGTACTTC
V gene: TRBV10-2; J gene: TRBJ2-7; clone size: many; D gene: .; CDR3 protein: CASKKQELEQYF; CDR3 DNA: TGCGCCAGCAAAAAACAGGAGCTCGAGCAGTACTTC
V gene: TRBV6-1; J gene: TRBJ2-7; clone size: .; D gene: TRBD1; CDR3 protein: CASNLGRGLDEQYF; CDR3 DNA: TGTGCCAGCAACTTGGGCAGGGGGCTTGACGAGCAGTACTTC
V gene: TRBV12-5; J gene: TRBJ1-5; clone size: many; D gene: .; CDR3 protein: CASASSYQPQHF; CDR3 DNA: TGTGCTAGTGCCTCCAGCTATCAGCCCCAGCATTTT
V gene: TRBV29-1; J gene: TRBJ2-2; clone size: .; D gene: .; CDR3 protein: CSVDSGIGELFF; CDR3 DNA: TGCAGCGTTGACTCCGGTATCGGCGAGCTGTTTTTT
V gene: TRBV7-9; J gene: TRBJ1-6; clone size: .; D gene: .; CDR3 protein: CASSLEVLGSPLHF; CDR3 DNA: TGTGCCAGCAGCTTAGAGGTTCTCGGCTCACCCCTCCACTTT